The present T cell receptor beta chain was sequenced within a study of cytomegalovirus exposure and HLA in healthy donors. This clone came up once. The study ran its PCR with 60 Vbeta and 13 Jbeta primers. Profiling relied on immunoSEQ multiplex PCR, and the TCRdb table lists in-frame clones only, not all of them. The sample comprises over 100,000 clones, 82% of which are singletons, and about 8.6% rests with the top ten. The TCR was taken from a woman in her 50s in good health and CMV-seropositive. Material: PBMCs.

The CDR3 is CASSKRTDSNQPQHF. As DNA, the CDR3 is TGTGCCAGCTCAAAAAGGACAGATAGCAATCAGCCCCAGCATTTT. This chain links TRBV18 with TRBJ1-5, with D possibly TRBD1 on 6 matching bases. Germline V gives CDR1 KGHSH, CDR2 LQKENI. The CDR3 is 15 residues long. V dropped 5 bases and J dropped 0 bases, with 11 bases sitting between them.